The source of this T cell receptor beta chain is a study of blood T cell repertoires in COVID-19. Across the whole study: Both acute and convalescent COVID-19 samples were obtained from the United States, Italy and Spain. The analysed material was cDNA or gDNA that came from T cells, B-cell-depleted T cells, or PBMCs.

Authors' processing steps: Researchers report that nucleated cell counts were estimated from reference gene primer amplification. TCRdb keeps only in-frame clones here, not all; method: immunoSEQ multiplex PCR. The D gene and trimming were derived from the DNA, and the V and J assignments and clone size from that table. Among under 300,000 clones listed, 83% were seen once. CDR1 and CDR2 (germline): WNHNN, SYGVQD (reference sequence). Germline trimming cut 2 bases from V and 5 bases from J; bases unmatched to any gene: 11. The CDR3 is made up of 17 amino acids. Specimen: peripheral blood. This TCR was recovered from an elderly man with acute or convalescent COVID-19. V gene TRBV10-1 combines with J gene TRBJ1-5, with 8 bases matching TRBD1. CDR3 DNA sequence: TGCGCCAGCAGTGAGCCCCGACCGACAGGGGAAGATCAGCCCCAGCATTTT. Protein: CASSEPRPTGEDQPQHF.